This T cell receptor (beta chain) was identified in a study of T cell changes during pregnancy in multiple sclerosis. The V gene lost 6 bases and the J gene lost 2 bases, with 17 bases spanning the gap. The CDR3 extends over 16 amino acids. CDR1 and CDR2 (germline): LNHNV, YYDKDF (reference sequence). Data came from immunoSEQ multiplex PCR; TCRdb stores just in-frame clones and leaves some out. The sample has about 50,000 clones, roughly 92% seen once. The receptor comes from a female donor with multiple sclerosis, enrolled in a pregnancy study. Sequencing was performed on CD4+ T cells from peripheral blood mononuclear cells, taken after pregnancy. This chain connects TRBV15 to TRBJ2-4, with D possibly being TRBD2 (5 bases). The CDR3 loop reads CATRSGGDYPKNIQYF. CDR3 nucleotide sequence: TGTGCCACCAGGAGCGGAGGCGACTATCCCAAAAACATTCAGTACTTC.